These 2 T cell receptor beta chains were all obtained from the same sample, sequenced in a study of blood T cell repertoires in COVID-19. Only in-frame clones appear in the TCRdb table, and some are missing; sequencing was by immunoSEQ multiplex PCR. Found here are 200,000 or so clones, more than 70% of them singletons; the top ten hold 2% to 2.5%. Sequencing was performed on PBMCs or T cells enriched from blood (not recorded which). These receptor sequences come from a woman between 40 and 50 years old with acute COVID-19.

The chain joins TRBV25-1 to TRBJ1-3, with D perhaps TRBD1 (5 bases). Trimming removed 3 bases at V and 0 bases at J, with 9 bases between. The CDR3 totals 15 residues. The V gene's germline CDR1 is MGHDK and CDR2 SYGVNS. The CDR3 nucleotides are TGTGCCAGCAGTGAGCAGGGTGGCTCTGGAAACACCATATATTTT. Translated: CASSEQGGSGNTIYF.

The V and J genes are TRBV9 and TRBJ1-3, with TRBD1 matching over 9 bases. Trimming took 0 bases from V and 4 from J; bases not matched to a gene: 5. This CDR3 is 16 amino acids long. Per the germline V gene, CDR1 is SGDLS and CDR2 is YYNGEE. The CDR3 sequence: CASSVADRGIGNTIYF. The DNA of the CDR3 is TGTGCCAGCAGCGTAGCGGACAGGGGTATAGGAAACACCATATATTTT.